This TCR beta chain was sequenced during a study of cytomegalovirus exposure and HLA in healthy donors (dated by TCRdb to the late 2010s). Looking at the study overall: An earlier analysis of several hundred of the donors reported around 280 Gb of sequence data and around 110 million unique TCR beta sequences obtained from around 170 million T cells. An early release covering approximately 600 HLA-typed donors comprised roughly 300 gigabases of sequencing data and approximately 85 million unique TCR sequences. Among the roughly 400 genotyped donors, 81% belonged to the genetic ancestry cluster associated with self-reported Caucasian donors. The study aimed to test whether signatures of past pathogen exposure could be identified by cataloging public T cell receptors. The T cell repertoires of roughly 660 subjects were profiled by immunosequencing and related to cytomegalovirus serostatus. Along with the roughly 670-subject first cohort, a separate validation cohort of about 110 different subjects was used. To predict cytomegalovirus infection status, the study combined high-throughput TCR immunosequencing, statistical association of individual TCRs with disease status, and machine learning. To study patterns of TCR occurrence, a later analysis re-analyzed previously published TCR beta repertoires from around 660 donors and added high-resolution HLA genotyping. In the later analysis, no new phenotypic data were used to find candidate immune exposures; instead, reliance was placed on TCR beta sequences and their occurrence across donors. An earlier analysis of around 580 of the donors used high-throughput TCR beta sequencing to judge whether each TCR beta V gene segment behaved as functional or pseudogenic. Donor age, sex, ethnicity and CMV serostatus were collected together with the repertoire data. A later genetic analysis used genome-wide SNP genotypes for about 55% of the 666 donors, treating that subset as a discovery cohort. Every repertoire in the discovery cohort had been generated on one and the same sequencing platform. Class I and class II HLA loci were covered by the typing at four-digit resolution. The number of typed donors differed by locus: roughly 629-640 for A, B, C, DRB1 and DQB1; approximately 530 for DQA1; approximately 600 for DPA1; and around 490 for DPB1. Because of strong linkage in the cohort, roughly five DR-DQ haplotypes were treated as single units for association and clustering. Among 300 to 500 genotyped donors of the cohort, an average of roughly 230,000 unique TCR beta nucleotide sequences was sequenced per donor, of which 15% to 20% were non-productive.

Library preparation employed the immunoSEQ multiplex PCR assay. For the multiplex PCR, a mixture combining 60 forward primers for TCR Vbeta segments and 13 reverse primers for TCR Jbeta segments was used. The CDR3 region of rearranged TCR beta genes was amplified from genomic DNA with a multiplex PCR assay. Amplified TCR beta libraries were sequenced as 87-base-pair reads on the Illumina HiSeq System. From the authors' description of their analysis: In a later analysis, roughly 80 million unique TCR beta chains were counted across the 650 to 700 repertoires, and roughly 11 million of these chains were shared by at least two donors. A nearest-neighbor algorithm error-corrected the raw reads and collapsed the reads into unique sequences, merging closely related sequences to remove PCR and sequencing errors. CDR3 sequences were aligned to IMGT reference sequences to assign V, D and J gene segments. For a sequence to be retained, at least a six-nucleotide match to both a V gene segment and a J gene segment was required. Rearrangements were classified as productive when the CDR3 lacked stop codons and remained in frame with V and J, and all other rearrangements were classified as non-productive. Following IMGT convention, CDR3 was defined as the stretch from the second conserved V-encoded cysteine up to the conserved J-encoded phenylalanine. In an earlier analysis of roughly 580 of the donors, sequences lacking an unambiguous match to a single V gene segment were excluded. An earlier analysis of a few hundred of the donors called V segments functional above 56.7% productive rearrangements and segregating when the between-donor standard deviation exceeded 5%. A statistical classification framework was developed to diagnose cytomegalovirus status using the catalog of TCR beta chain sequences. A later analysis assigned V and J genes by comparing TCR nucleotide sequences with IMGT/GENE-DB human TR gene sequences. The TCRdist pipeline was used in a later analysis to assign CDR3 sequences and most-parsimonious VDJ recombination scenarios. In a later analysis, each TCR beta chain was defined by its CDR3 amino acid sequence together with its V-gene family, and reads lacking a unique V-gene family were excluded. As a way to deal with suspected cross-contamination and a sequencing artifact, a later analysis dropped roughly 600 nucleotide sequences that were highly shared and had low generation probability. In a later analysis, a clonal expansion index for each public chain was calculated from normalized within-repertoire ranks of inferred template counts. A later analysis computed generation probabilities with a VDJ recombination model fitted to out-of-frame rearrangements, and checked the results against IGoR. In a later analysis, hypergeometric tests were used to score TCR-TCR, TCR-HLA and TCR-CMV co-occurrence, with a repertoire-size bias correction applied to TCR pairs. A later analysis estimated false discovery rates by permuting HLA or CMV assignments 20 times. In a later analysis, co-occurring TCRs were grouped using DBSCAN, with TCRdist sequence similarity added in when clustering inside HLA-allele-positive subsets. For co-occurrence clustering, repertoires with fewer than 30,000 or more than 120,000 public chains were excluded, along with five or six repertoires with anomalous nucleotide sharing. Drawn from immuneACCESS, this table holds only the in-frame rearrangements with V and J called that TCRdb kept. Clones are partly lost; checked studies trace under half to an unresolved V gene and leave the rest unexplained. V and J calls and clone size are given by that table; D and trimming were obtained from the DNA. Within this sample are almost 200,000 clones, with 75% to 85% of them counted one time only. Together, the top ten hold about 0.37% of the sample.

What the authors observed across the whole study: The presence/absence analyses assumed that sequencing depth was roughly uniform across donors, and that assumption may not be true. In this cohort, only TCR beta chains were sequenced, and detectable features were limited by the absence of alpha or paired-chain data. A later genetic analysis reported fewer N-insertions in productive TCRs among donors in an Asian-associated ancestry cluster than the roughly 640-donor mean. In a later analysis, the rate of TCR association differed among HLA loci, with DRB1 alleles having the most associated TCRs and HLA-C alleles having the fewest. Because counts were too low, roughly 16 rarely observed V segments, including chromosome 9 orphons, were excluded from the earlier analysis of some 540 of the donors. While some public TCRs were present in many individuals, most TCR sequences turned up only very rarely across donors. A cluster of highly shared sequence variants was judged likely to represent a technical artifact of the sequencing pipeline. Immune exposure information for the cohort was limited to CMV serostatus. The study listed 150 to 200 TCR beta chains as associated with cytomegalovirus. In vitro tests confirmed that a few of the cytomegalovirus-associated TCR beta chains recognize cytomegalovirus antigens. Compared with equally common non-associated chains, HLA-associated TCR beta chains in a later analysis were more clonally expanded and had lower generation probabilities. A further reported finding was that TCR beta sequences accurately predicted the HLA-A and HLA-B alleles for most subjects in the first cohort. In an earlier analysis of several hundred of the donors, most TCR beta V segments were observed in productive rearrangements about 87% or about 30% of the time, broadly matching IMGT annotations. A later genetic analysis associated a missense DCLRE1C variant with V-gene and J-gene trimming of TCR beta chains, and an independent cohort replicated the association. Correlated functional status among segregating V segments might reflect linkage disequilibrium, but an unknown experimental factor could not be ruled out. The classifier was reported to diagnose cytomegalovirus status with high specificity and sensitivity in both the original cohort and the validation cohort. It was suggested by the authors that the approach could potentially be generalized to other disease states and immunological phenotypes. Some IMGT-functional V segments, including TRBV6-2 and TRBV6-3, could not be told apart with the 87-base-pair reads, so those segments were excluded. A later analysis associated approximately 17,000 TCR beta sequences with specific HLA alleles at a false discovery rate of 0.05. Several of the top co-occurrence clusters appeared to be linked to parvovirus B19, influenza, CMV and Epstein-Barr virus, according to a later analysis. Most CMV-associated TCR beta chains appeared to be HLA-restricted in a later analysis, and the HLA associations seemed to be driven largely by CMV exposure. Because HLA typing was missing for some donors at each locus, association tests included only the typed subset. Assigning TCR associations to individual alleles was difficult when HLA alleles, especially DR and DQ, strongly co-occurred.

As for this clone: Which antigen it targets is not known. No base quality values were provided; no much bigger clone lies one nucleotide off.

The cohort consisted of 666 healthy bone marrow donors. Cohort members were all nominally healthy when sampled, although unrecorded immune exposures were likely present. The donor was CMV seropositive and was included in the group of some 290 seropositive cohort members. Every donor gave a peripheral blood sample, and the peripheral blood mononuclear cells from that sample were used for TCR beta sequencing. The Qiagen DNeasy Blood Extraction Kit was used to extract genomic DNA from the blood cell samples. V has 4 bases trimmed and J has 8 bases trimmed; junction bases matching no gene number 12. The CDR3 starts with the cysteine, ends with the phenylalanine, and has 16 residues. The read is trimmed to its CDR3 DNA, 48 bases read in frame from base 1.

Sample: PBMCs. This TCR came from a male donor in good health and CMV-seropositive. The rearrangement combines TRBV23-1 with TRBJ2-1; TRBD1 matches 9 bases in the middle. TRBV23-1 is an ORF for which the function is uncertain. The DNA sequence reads TGCGCCAGCAGTCCTAAGTACCGGGACAGGGTTCATGAGCAGTTCTTC. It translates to CASSPKYRDRVHEQFF.